This TCR beta chain was documented in a study of Ad26.COV2.S vaccination and SARS-CoV-2 variants. Across the study: Intramuscular Ad26.COV2.S doses were given once or twice, 56 days apart. Study outcomes and limitations: Vaccine recipients posted higher spike-specific TCR breadth than their placebo counterparts. Vaccine and placebo groups showed comparable non-spike TCR breadth.

This clone was counted between two and nine times. Its antigen is still unknown. TCRdb's table, derived via immunoSEQ multiplex PCR, lists solely in-frame clones and lacks some. Of around 340,000 clones detected, 75% to 90% appear once; the ten largest clones hold about 5%. Germline V gene lookup returns CDR1 DFQATT and CDR2 SNEGSKA (reference sequence). This CDR3 contains 11 residues. V lost 4 bases and J lost 4, with 7 bases in between. Treatment reported: approximately 18 received Ad26.COV2.S at low or high dose, single or two shots; about 5 received placebo; per-sample allocation not given. Sampling took place 63 days after the first vaccine or placebo injection. As its vector, the vaccine had Ad26, which expressed Wuhan-strain SARS-CoV-2 spike.

This receptor was identified in a person between 18 and 65 years old who received the Ad26.COV2.S COVID-19 vaccine or a placebo. The starting material was peripheral blood, obtained in a trial of Ad26.COV2.S vaccine versus placebo. The chain couples TRBV20-1 to TRBJ1-1; tentatively, D is TRBD1 (5 bases). CDR3 in DNA: TGCAGTGCTACCGACAGCACTGAAGCTTTCTTT. This encodes CSATDSTEAFF.